The source of this T cell receptor beta chain is a study of response to subunit inactivated influenza vaccine. Only a few counts were recorded for this clonotype. The CDR3 runs 13 residues. Germline CDR1 and CDR2: DFQATT and SNEGSKA (reference sequence). V was shortened by 3 bases and J by 2 bases, with 10 bases between the two germline ends. TCRdb re-analysed the RT-PCR reads in MiXCR, keeping a single row per CDR3 protein. Of a few hundred thousand distinct CDR3 sequences detected, roughly 7.6% appear once; the ten largest clones hold around 13%. The sample here was PBMCs from blood, taken 23 months after vaccination. The clonotype comes from a man aged 50-75 years who received an inactivated influenza vaccine. The chain is built from TRBV20-1 and TRBJ2-5, with D perhaps assigned TRBD1 or TRBD2 (5 bases each). The chain's CDR3 is CSARAGTQETQYF. The CDR3 coding sequence is TGCAGTGCTAGGGCAGGGACGCAAGAGACCCAGTACTTC.